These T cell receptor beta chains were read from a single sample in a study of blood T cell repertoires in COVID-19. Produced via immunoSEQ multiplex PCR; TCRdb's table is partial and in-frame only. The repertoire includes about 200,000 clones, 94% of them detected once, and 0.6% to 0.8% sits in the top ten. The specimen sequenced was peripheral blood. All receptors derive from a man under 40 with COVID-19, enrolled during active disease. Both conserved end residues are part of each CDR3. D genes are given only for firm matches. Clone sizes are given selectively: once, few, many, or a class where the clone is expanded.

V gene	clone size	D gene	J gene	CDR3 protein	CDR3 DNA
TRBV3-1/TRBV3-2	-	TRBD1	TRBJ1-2	CASSRDRGHTF	TGTGCCAGCAGCCGGGACAGGGGACACACCTTC
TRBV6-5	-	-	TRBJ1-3	CASSYSGGPGNTIYF	TGTGCCAGCAGTTACTCAGGAGGGCCAGGAAACACCATATATTTT
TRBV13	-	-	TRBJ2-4	CASLQRGISKNIQYF	TGTGCCAGCTTGCAGAGGGGGATTTCCAAAAACATTCAGTACTTC
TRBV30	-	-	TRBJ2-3	CAWSVYRDSTQYF	TGTGCCTGGAGTGTTTATCGCGATTCAACGCAGTATTTT
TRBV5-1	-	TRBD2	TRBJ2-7	CASSGLAGVSYEQYF	TGCGCCAGCAGCGGACTAGCGGGGGTGTCCTACGAGCAGTACTTC
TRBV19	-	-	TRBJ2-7	CASSQQSSYEQYF	TGTGCCAGTAGTCAACAGAGCTCCTACGAGCAGTACTTC
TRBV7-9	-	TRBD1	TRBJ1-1	CASDRGLNTEAFF	TGTGCCAGTGACAGGGGACTGAACACTGAAGCTTTCTTT
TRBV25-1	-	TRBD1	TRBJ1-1	CASIQGAGNTEAFF	TGTGCCAGCATACAGGGGGCCGGGAACACTGAAGCTTTCTTT
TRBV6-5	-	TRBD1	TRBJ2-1	CASNRDRLSNEQFF	TGTGCCAGCAATCGGGACAGGTTAAGTAATGAGCAGTTCTTC
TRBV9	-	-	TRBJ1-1	CASSVQAAGDTEAFF	TGTGCCAGCAGCGTGCAGGCGGCGGGTGACACTGAAGCTTTCTTT
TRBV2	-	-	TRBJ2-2	CASSAGETNTGELFF	TGTGCCAGCAGTGCGGGGGAAACGAACACCGGGGAGCTGTTTTTT
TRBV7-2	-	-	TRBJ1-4	CASSLLQTTNEKLFF	TGTGCCAGCAGCTTATTACAGACAACTAATGAAAAACTGTTTTTT
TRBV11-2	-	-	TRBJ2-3	CASSLGHSTDTQYF	TGTGCCAGCAGCTTAGGGCATAGCACAGATACGCAGTATTTT
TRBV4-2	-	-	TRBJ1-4	CASSQELGGNEKLFF	TGTGCCAGCAGCCAAGAACTAGGGGGTAATGAAAAACTGTTTTTT
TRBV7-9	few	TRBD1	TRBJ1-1	CASELGQGDSNTEAFF	TGTGCCAGCGAACTAGGGCAGGGGGATTCCAACACTGAAGCTTTCTTT
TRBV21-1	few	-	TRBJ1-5	CASTPENLDIFLGSNQPQHF	TGTGCCAGCACCCCTGAGAATCTGGACATATTTCTGGGTAGCAATCAGCCCCAGCATTTT
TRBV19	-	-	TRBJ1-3	CASRYQTGLAGNSGNTIYF	TGTGCCAGTAGATACCAAACTGGGCTCGCAGGAAACTCTGGAAACACCATATATTTT
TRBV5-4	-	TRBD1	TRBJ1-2	CASSFQGAAGYTF	TGTGCCAGCAGCTTTCAGGGGGCGGCAGGCTACACCTTC
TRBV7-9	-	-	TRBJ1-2	CASSPWGGSDGYTF	TGTGCCAGCAGCCCGTGGGGGGGGAGCGATGGCTACACCTTC
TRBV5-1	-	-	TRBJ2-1	CASSFGGSSYNEQFF	TGCGCCAGCAGCTTTGGAGGGAGCTCCTACAATGAGCAGTTCTTC
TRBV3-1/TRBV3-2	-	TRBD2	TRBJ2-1	CASSQPERGGNEQFF	TGTGCCAGCAGCCAACCAGAGCGGGGGGGCAATGAGCAGTTCTTC
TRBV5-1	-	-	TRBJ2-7	CASSLPGDEQYF	TGCGCCAGCAGCCTTCCGGGGGACGAGCAGTACTTC
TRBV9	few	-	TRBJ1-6	CASSVGGLGSPLHF	TGTGCCAGCAGCGTAGGGGGGCTAGGGTCACCCCTCCACTTT
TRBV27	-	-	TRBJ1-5	CASSSWGEPHQPQHF	TGTGCCAGCAGTTCCTGGGGGGAACCTCATCAGCCCCAGCATTTT
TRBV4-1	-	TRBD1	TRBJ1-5	CASSLQGSDNQPQHF	TGCGCCAGCAGCCTACAGGGGAGTGACAATCAGCCCCAGCATTTT
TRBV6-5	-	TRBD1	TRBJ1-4	CASNTGGGEKLFF	TGTGCCAGCAATACAGGGGGAGGTGAAAAACTGTTTTTT
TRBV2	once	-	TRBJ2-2	CASSEREGDTGELFF	TGTGCCAGCAGTGAGCGAGAGGGGGACACCGGGGAGCTGTTTTTT
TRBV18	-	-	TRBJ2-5	CASSPTRGQETQYF	TGTGCCAGCTCACCAACCAGGGGCCAAGAGACCCAGTACTTC
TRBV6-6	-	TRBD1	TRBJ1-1	CASSRQGDLEAFF	TGTGCCAGCAGCCGACAGGGGGATCTTGAAGCTTTCTTT
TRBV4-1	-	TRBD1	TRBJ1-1	CASSQTGQGTSNTEAFF	TGCGCCAGCAGCCAGACGGGACAGGGGACTTCGAACACTGAAGCTTTCTTT
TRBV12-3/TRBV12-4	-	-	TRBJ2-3	CASSLSPDTQYF	TGTGCCAGCAGCCTATCTCCAGATACGCAGTATTTT
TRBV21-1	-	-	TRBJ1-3	CASSRQGASGNTIYF	TGTGCCAGCAGCAGGCAGGGGGCATCTGGAAACACCATATATTTT
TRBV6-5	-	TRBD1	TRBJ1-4	CASSRNRGDEKLFF	TGTGCCAGCAGTCGGAACAGGGGCGATGAAAAACTGTTTTTT
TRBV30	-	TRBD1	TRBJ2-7	CAWSTSPGQGAYEQYF	TGTGCCTGGAGTACATCCCCGGGACAGGGGGCTTACGAGCAGTACTTC
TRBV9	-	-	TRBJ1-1	CASSVVEGRITEAFF	TGTGCCAGCAGCGTAGTGGAGGGGCGCATCACTGAAGCTTTCTTT
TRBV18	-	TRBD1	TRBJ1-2	CASSPPVITGVYGYTF	TGTGCCAGCTCACCACCTGTCATAACAGGGGTCTATGGCTACACCTTC
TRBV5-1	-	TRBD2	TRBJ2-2	CASSVRLAGVGTGELFF	TGCGCCAGCAGCGTACGACTAGCGGGGGTTGGGACCGGGGAGCTGTTTTTT
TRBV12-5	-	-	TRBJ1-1	CASGLGGGGGAFF	TGTGCTAGTGGTTTGGGTGGCGGGGGGGGAGCTTTCTTT
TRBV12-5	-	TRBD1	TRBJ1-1	CASGSRAGGTEAFF	TGTGCTAGTGGTTCCCGGGCAGGGGGGACTGAAGCTTTCTTT